This TCR beta chain comes out of a study of T cell clonality in common variable immunodeficiency (dated by TCRdb to about 2015). The CDR3 has 14 amino acids, counting the end cysteine and phenylalanine. The 33 bases shown cover part of the CDR3, and their frame starts at base 1. V has 0 bases trimmed and J has 4 bases trimmed; junction bases matching no gene number 3. According to the germline V gene (reference sequence), CDR1 reads SGHKS and CDR2 reads YYEKEE. Beyond this particular receptor, the publication reports: Correlations between repertoire features and clinical complications were limited by patient heterogeneity within the CVID cohort. Even though DNA input was the same, control samples had an average of around 78,000 unique sequences each, compared with some 32,000 in CVID samples. TCRbeta clonality was higher in CVID subjects than in healthy controls (t-test p = 0.018), and the increase was most characteristic of about a third of subjects. Fewer deletions and N-nucleotide insertions were reportedly observed in CVID TCRbeta sequences, and highly modified clones with 13 or more V deletions were reportedly absent from CVID TCRbeta sequences. Fewer TCRbeta clones were shared among CVID subjects than among healthy controls (p < 0.0001). It was noted by the authors that sequencing of the repertoires of T cell subpopulations would be needed to clarify the cause of the increased clonality in CVID.

For sequencing, equivalent amounts of genomic DNA were input from CVID and control samples. For every sample, a 60 bp segment covering the rearranged TCRbeta CDR3 region was amplified and then sequenced. The immunoSEQ assay, a bias-corrected multiplex PCR with high-throughput sequencing, was employed for TCRbeta amplification. Concerning the study's data processing: Every unique nucleotide sequence counted as a clone and was annotated with V, D and J genes, copy number and frequency. Sequences were labeled productive if in frame, and non-productive if out of frame or containing stop codons. As previously described, clonality was computed from Shannon's entropy. Mean CDR3 Kyte-Doolittle hydropathy was derived from the predicted amino acid sequences of productive clones. Scaled V gene usage was hierarchically clustered using Manhattan distance and complete linkage with the R hclust function. Sharing of clones by CDR3 amino acid sequence was evaluated by resampling 12 repertoires per group over 100 rounds. The repertoires were screened for approximately 72 published EBV-specific TCRbeta sequences and approximately 240 published CMV-specific TCRbeta sequences. Two CVID samples yielding fewer than 10,000 sequences were excluded from analysis, leaving approximately 40 CVID repertoires. Here the immuneACCESS table is served through TCRdb, limited to in-frame sequences with V and J called. Missing clones are a known gap in these copies; in checked studies unresolved V genes cover under half, and the rest lacks a known reason. V, J and clone size reflect that table, while D and trimming were determined from the DNA. This sample holds 25,000 to 30,000 clones in total, without any singletons. The ten biggest clones cover around 3.1% of the sample.

This clone was detected only a few times. The clone's antigen remains unknown. Read data end 3 residues before the CDR3 end; the end is taken from the germline J gene. CVID was diagnosed by standard criteria: serum IgG, IgA and/or IgM reduced below normal range, plus specific antibody deficiency. There were around 46 subjects in the CVID group (approximately 15 female and around 29 male), ranging in age from 9 to 64 years, with a mean age of 40. Both CVID patients and healthy controls were predominantly of Caucasian heritage. At the time of study participation, every CVID subject had been on replacement immunoglobulin therapy for at least one year. No CVID subject was ill or taking immunomodulatory or immunosuppressive medication when blood was collected. From each donor, about 5 to 8 ml of heparinized peripheral whole blood was collected. Genomic DNA from adults with common variable immune deficiency (CVID) and from healthy adult controls was used to sequence TCRbeta CDR3 repertoires. To isolate peripheral blood mononuclear cells, diluted blood was subjected to density centrifugation over Hypaque 1077 or Ficoll-Paque. Unsorted mononuclear cells served as the source of genomic DNA, which was extracted either by Qiagen column purification or by a centrifugation-based method.

The V and J genes are TRBV5-5 and TRBJ2-7; the central 8 bases match TRBD1. This clonotype originated in a human donor with common variable immunodeficiency. What was sequenced was peripheral blood mononuclear cells. The CDR3 corresponds to CASSLAGGGYEQYF. CDR3 DNA (partial): TGTGCCAGCAGCTTGGCAGGGGGCGGATACGAG.